The 4 T cell receptor beta chains reported below all come from one sample, sequenced in a study of T cell repertoires in cytomegalovirus infection. TCRdb re-analysed the reads in MiXCR, keeping a single row per CDR3 protein. The repertoire holds around 900,000 distinct CDR3 sequences, with around 29% as singletons. These TCRs' antigens remain unknown. Sequenced here: cultured CD8+ T cells from PBMCs, sampled from culture after CMV antigen stimulation. The receptors come from a human donor in good health (CMV status not recorded). Some clones in this sample may be carry-over from other donors' samples.

This clonotype has only one observation. The chain recombines TRBV7-8 with TRBJ2-1; TRBD1 aligns across 7 bases. Germline-derived CDR1 and CDR2 are SGHVS and FQNEAQ. V lost 6 bases, J lost 0 bases, and 8 bases stayed unmatched. This CDR3 region has 16 residues. Here the CDR3 reads CASREGTATSYNEQFF. CDR3 DNA: TGTGCCAGCAGAGAAGGGACAGCAACCTCCTACAATGAGCAGTTCTTC.

The genes are TRBV28 and TRBJ2-7; D is possibly TRBD1 (5 bases). The germline V gene encodes CDR1 MDHEN and CDR2 SYDVKM. This CDR3 spans 15 amino acids. V was clipped by 1 base and J by 3 bases, with 13 bases between them. This CDR3 reads CASSLSAGIIYEQYF. In DNA, the CDR3 is TGTGCCAGCAGTTTATCGGCAGGGATTATCTACGAGCAGTACTTC. The variable domain in full, completed from reference TRBV28 and TRBJ2-7, reads DVKVTQSSRYLVKRTGEKVFLECVQDMDHENMFWYRQDPGLGLRLIYFSYDVKMKEKGDIPEGYSVSREKKERFSLILESASTNQTSMYLCASSLSAGIIYEQYFGPGTRLTVT.

Remarks on this clonotype: The final CDR3 position lacks the conserved phenylalanine or tryptophan, pointing to a likely read error. The chain has TRBV11-3 and TRBJ1-1; D ambiguous. Trimming removed 5 bases at V and 3 bases at J, with 10 bases between. There are 13 residues in the CDR3. CDR1 is SGHNT and CDR2 is YENEEA in the germline V gene. CDR3 region: CASSPGRHTEAFS. DNA of the CDR3: TGTGCCAGCAGCCCTGGACGGCACACTGAAGCTTTCTCT.

This clonotype was observed a handful of times. This sequence joins TRBV6-5 and TRBJ1-2; D possibly corresponds to TRBD1 (6 bases). V was shortened by 6 bases and J by 8 bases, with 19 bases between the two germline ends. The CDR3 runs to 14 residues. The germline V gene encodes CDR1 MNHEY and CDR2 SVGAGI. The CDR3 reads CASRWGGGLEGYTF. As DNA, the CDR3 is TGTGCCAGCAGATGGGGAGGGGGGCTTGAAGGCTACACCTTC.